This T cell receptor (beta chain) comes out of a study of blood T cell repertoires in COVID-19. In the study overall: The samples span acute and convalescent COVID-19 from the United States, Italy and Spain. PBMCs, B-cell-depleted T cells, or T cells provided the cDNA or gDNA that made up the material.

TCRdb keeps only in-frame clones here, not all; method: immunoSEQ multiplex PCR. The sample has fewer than 200,000 clones, nearly 90% seen once; the top ten hold about 1.9%. The CDR3 sequence is 13 residues long. Germline assignment: CDR1 LGHNT and CDR2 FRNRAP. V lost 7 bases to trimming and J lost 5 bases, with 12 bases between them. Sequenced sample: peripheral blood. The chain recombines TRBV12-5 with TRBJ2-1; possible D gene TRBD2, 6 bases. The receptor's source is a man aged 18 to 35 who had recovered from COVID-19. The CDR3 is CASAGDNNNEQFF. CDR3 coding DNA: TGTGCTAGTGCGGGAGACAACAACAATGAGCAGTTCTTC.